The 20 T cell receptor beta chains listed next were all sequenced from one sample in a study of blood T cell repertoires in COVID-19. Measured with immunoSEQ multiplex PCR; TCRdb has only the in-frame clones, and not every one. This table holds some 140,000 clones, approximately 78% found once. The specimen was peripheral blood. The receptors originated from a man older than 75 with acute or convalescent COVID-19.

This clone has a handful of counts. The V call is TRBV9, the J call TRBJ2-5; maybe TRBD2 (6 bases). Germline V gives CDR1 SGDLS, CDR2 YYNGEE. The CDR3 has 15 amino acids. The ends were cut back, 2 bases at V and 5 bases at J, with 16 bases in the middle. The CDR3 protein is CASSVGPNRGETQYF. The CDR3, as DNA: TGTGCCAGCAGCGTTGGCCCTAATCGGGGGGAGACCCAGTACTTC.

This clone has ten or more counts. The chain joins TRBV9 to TRBJ2-3; D may be TRBD2 (6 bases). This CDR3 region has 14 residues. Germline V CDR1 and CDR2: SGDLS, YYNGEE. V was cut by 4 bases and J by 4 bases, with 13 bases left in between. In nucleotides, the CDR3 is TGTGCCAGCAGCCCCAGGACTACGGCAGATACGCAGTATTTT. Translating gives CASSPRTTADTQYF.

This clone has just one count. V is TRBV19 and J is TRBJ1-4, with TRBD1 matching over 7 bases. Trimming cost V 5 bases and J 5 bases; bases outside gene matches: 5. The V gene's germline CDR1 is LNHDA and CDR2 SQIVND (reference sequence). This CDR3 has 14 residues. This CDR3 reads CASSPGTVNEKLFF. The CDR3 DNA reads as TGTGCCAGTAGTCCCGGGACAGTGAATGAAAAACTGTTTTTT. Based on the CDR3 plus reference TRBV19 and TRBJ1-4, the full variable domain is DGGITQSPKYLFRKEGQNVTLSCEQNLNHDAMYWYRQDPGQGLRLIYYSQIVNDFQKGDIAEGYSVSREKKESFPLTVTSAQKNPTAFYLCASSPGTVNEKLFFGSGTQLSVL.

The chain couples TRBV4-2 to TRBJ2-2, with D possibly TRBD1 on 5 matching bases. V dropped 3 bases and J dropped 6 bases, with 14 bases sitting between them. This CDR3 has 15 amino acids. Germline-derived CDR1 and CDR2 are LGHNA and YNFKEQ. For the CDR3, the DNA is TGTGCCAGCAGCCAGCAACAGGAAACTCCCGGGGAGCTGTTTTTT. It translates to CASSQQQETPGELFF.

This clone came up a few times. The chain employs TRBV5-4 and TRBJ1-6; the match to TRBD1 covers 10 bases. Germline V gene lookup returns CDR1 SGHNT and CDR2 YYREEE (reference sequence). The CDR3 covers 14 residues. The V and J ends lost 3 bases and 8 bases, in that order; junction bases with no gene match: 2. CDR3 amino acids: CASSSDRGDSPLHF. For the CDR3, the DNA is TGTGCCAGCAGCTCGGACAGGGGGGATTCACCCCTCCACTTT.

There are a few counts of this clone. This chain joins TRBV27 and TRBJ1-1; 10 bases match TRBD1. The CDR3 runs to 21 residues. Germline trimming cut 4 bases from V and 0 bases from J; bases unmatched to any gene: 20. Germline loops: CDR1 MNHEY, CDR2 SMNVEV (reference sequence). DNA for the CDR3: TGTGCCAGCAGTTCCATCACCTGGGACAGGGGTTTCGGAATCATGAACACTGAAGCTTTCTTT. It specifies CASSSITWDRGFGIMNTEAFF.

The chain has TRBV6-5 and TRBJ1-2, with a tentative D call TRBD1 (5 bases). The germline V gene encodes CDR1 MNHEY and CDR2 SVGAGI. The CDR3 contains 13 residues. Trimming shortened V by 6 bases and J by 2 bases, and 10 bases separated the two germline ends. This CDR3 is CASSPDINYGYTF. For the CDR3, the DNA is TGTGCCAGCAGCCCGGACATCAACTATGGCTACACCTTC.

This clone has just one count. The chain has TRBV10-3 and TRBJ2-3, with a weak D call TRBD2 (7 bases). Germline V gene sequence: CDR1 ENHRY, CDR2 SYGVKD. With 2 bases removed from V and 6 bases from J, the gap between germline ends came to 15 bases. There are 15 residues in the CDR3. CDR3 residues: CAISEGDGGADTQYF. CDR3 sequence (DNA): TGTGCCATCAGTGAGGGGGATGGGGGGGCGGATACGCAGTATTTT.

This chain links TRBV4-2 with TRBJ1-1, with TRBD1 identical over 8 bases. The CDR3 length is 15 residues. V was pared by 0 bases and J by 5 bases, with 5 bases of the junction left unmatched. The V gene's germline CDR1 is LGHNA and CDR2 YNFKEQ. The CDR3 sequence: CASSQDYRGITEAFF. CDR3 nucleotides: TGTGCCAGCAGCCAAGATTACAGGGGGATAACTGAAGCTTTCTTT.

The V call is TRBV19, the J call TRBJ2-5; 8 positions match TRBD2. From germline, CDR1 is LNHDA and CDR2 SQIVND (reference sequence). With V trimmed by 0 bases and J by 9 bases, 0 bases remained unmatched. The CDR3 extends over 12 amino acids. CDR3: CASSIERGAQYF. DNA for the CDR3: TGTGCCAGTAGTATAGAGCGGGGGGCCCAGTACTTC.

Details on this clone: The sample contains more than one DNA sequence encoding this CDR3. The chain combines TRBV6-4 with TRBJ2-5; 12 bases match TRBD2. CDR1 is MRHNA and CDR2 is SNTAGT in the germline V gene. This CDR3 contains 15 residues. With V trimmed by 3 bases and J by 6 bases, 5 bases remained unmatched. This chain's CDR3 is CASSETSGGLKTQYF. The CDR3 DNA reads TGTGCCAGCAGTGAAACTAGCGGGGGGTTAAAGACCCAGTACTTC.

The chain joins TRBV20-1 to TRBJ2-5, with D perhaps TRBD1 (6 bases). CDR1 is DFQATT and CDR2 is SNEGSKA in the germline V gene (reference sequence). The CDR3 is 11 amino acids. The CDR3 DNA reads TGCAGCTCACAGGGTAGAGAGACCCAGTACTTC. Protein product: CSSQGRETQYF.

The chain combines TRBV6-2 or TRBV6-3 with TRBJ2-7, with a tentative D call TRBD1 (6 bases). CDR3 size: 15 residues. The ends were cut back, 6 bases at V and 2 bases at J, with 17 bases in the middle. The germline V gene has CDR1 MNHEY and CDR2 SVGEGT. The CDR3 here is CASSSPTGLPYEQYF. In nucleotides, the CDR3 is TGTGCCAGCAGCAGCCCGACAGGCCTCCCCTACGAGCAGTACTTC.

This clone was recorded a few times. The chain employs TRBV21-1 and TRBJ2-3; the table names TRBD1, a call not compared with the DNA. TRBV21-1 is described as a pseudogene. The length of the CDR3 is 16 residues. The CDR3: CAIYPAGATSTDTQYF. CDR3 bases: TGTGCCATCTACCCGGCTGGGGCAACTAGCACAGATACGCAGTATTTT.

This chain's CDR3 is CASSIGGTSGTDTQYF. The CDR3 DNA follows: TGTGCCAGTAGTATCGGGGGGACTAGCGGCACAGATACGCAGTATTTT. V gene TRBV19 combines with J gene TRBJ2-3; TRBD2 aligns across 10 bases. In germline, CDR1 is LNHDA, CDR2 SQIVND (reference sequence). V shed 3 bases, J shed 1 base, and the junction held 4 bases outside the gene matches. The CDR3 is made up of 16 amino acids.

V gene TRBV28 combines with J gene TRBJ1-2; D remains unclear. Germline-derived CDR1 and CDR2 are MDHEN and SYDVKM. The V and J ends lost 4 bases and 5 bases respectively, with 14 bases between them. The CDR3 covers 14 residues. The CDR3, as DNA: TGTGCCAGCAGTTCTACGGGTCTTCTATATGGCTACACCTTC. Its translation is CASSSTGLLYGYTF.

The V gene is TRBV9, the J gene TRBJ2-2; a weak D match, TRBD1 (6 bases). V lost 0 bases and J 6 bases, leaving 15 bases between the germline ends. Germline CDR1 SGDLS, CDR2 YYNGEE. This CDR3 contains 16 residues. As DNA, the CDR3 is TGTGCCAGCAGCGTAGCGAGAGGGTGGGGGCCCGGGGAGCTGTTTTTT. This encodes CASSVARGWGPGELFF.

The chain has TRBV6-2 or TRBV6-3 and TRBJ2-1, with 14 bases matching TRBD2. Per germline, CDR1 MNHEY and CDR2 SVGEGT. Unmatched junction bases numbered 19, after V lost 5 bases and J lost 7 bases. The CDR3 contains 20 residues. The CDR3, as DNA: TGTGCCAGCAGTCCGGGTCCGACTAGCGGGGGGGCCTTTGCGTGGAATGAGCAGTTCTTC. It is translated as CASSPGPTSGGAFAWNEQFF.

Points on this clone: The same CDR3 arises from other DNA sequences in this sample as well. This sequence joins TRBV7-3 and TRBJ2-3, with TRBD2 matching 8 bases. The V and J ends lost 4 bases and 0 bases, in that order; junction bases with no gene match: 3. CDR3 length equals 15 residues. CDR1 and CDR2 from the germline V gene are SGHTA and FQGTGA. In DNA form, the CDR3 reads TGTGCCAGCAGCTCTTTAGCGGGGAGCACAGATACGCAGTATTTT. Translating it yields CASSSLAGSTDTQYF.

This clone has just one count. The J gene is TRBJ2-3, the V gene TRBV5-6; D gene unclear. The V gene lost 2 bases and the J gene lost 1 base, with 11 bases spanning the gap. This CDR3 is built from 15 residues. Germline V lookup: CDR1 SGHDT, CDR2 YYEEEE. This chain's CDR3 is CASSFLALGTDTQYF. The CDR3 nucleotides are TGTGCCAGCAGCTTCCTGGCTCTCGGCACAGATACGCAGTATTTT.